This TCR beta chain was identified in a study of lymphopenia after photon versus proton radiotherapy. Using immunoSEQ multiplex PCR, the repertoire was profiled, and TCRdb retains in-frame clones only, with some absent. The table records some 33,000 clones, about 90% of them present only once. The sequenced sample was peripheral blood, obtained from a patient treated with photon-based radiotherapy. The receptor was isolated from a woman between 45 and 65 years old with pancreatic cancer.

The CDR3 DNA is TGCGCCAGCAGTGAGGGGGGGGTCAATCAGCCCCAGCATTTT. This encodes CASSEGGVNQPQHF. The chain carries TRBV10-2 and TRBJ1-5; D may be TRBD1 (5 bases). Germline values: CDR1 WSHSY, CDR2 SAAADI. This CDR3 is 14 amino acids long. Trimming cost V 2 bases and J 3 bases, with 8 bases left between them.